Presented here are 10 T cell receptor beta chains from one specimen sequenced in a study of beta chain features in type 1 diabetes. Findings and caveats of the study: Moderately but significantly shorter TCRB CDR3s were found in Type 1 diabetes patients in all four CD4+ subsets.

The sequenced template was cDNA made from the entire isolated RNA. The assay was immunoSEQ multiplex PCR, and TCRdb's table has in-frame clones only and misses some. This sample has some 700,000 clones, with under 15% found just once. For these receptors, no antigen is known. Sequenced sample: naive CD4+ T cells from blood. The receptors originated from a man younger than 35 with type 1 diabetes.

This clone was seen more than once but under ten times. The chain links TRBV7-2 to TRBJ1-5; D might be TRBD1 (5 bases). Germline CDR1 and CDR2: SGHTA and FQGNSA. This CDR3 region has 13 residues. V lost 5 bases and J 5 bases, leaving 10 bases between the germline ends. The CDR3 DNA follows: TGTGCCAGCAGCCAGACAGCGGATCAGCCCCAGCATTTT. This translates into CASSQTADQPQHF.

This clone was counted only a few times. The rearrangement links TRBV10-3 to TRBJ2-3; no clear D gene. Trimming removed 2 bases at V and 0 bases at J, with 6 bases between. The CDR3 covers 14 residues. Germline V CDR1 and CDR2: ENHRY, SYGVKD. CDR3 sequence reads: CAISEPDSTDTQYF. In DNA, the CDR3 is TGTGCCATCAGTGAGCCGGACAGCACAGATACGCAGTATTTT.

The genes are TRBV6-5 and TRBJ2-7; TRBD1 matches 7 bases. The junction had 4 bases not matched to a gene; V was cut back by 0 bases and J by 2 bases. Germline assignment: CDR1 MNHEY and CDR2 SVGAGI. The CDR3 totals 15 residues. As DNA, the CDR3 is TGTGCCAGCAGTTACTCGGAAGGGGGCACCTACGAGCAGTACTTC. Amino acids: CASSYSEGGTYEQYF.

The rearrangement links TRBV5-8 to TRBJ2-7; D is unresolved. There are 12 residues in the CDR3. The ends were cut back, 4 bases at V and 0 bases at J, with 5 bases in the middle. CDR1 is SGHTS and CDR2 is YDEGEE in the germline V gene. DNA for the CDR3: TGTGCCAGCAGCCAATTCTCCTACGAGCAGTACTTC. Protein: CASSQFSYEQYF.

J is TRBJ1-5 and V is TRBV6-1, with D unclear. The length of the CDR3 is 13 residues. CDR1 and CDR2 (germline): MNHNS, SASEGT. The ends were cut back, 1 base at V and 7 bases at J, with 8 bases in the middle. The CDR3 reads CASSEVGRQPQHF. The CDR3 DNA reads TGTGCCAGCAGTGAAGTGGGTAGGCAGCCCCAGCATTTT.

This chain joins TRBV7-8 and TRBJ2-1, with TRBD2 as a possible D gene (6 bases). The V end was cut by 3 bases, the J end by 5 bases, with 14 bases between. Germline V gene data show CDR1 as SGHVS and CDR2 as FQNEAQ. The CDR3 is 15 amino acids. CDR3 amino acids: CASSFLEGFHNEQFF. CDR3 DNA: TGTGCCAGCAGCTTCCTGGAGGGATTTCACAATGAGCAGTTCTTC.

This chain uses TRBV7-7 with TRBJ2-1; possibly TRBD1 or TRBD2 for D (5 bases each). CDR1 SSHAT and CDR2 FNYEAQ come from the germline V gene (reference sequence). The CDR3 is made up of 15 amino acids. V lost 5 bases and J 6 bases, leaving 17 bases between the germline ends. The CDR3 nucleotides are TGTGCCAGCAGCCCCCAGGGTTCGGGGTCCAATGAGCAGTTCTTC. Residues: CASSPQGSGSNEQFF.

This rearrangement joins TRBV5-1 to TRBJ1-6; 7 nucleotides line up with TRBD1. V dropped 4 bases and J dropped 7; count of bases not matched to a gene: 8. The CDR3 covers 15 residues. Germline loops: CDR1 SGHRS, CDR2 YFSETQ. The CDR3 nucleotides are TGCGCCAGCAGCCCGGGACAGAGCTCAAATTCACCCCTCCACTTT. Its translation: CASSPGQSSNSPLHF.

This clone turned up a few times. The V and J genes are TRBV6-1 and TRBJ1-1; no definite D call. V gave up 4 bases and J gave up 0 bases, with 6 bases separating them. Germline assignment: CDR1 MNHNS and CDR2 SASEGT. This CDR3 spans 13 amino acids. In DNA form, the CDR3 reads TGTGCCAGCAGTGTGGACTTGAACACTGAAGCTTTCTTT. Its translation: CASSVDLNTEAFF.

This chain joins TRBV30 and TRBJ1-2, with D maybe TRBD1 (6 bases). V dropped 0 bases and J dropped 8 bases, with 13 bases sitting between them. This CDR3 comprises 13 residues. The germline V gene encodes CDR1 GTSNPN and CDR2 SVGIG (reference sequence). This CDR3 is CAWSVTQGSGYTF. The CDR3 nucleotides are TGTGCCTGGAGTGTGACTCAGGGGAGCGGCTACACCTTC.